One sample yielded the 32 T cell receptor beta chains listed below, sequenced in a study of cytomegalovirus exposure and HLA in healthy donors. It was with 60 Vbeta and 13 Jbeta primers that the PCR ran. The assay was immunoSEQ multiplex PCR, and TCRdb's table has in-frame clones only and misses some. There are roughly 80,000 clones in the sample; 75% to 85% occur only once, and 1.5% to 2% lies in the top ten. The source material was PBMCs. The receptors here all came from a woman between 25 and 40 years old in good health and CMV-seronegative.

The chain couples TRBV9 to TRBJ1-3, with TRBD1 matching 9 bases. The CDR3 extends over 15 amino acids. Per germline, CDR1 SGDLS and CDR2 YYNGEE. V lost 3 bases to trimming and J lost 3 bases; unmatched junction nucleotides: 4. The CDR3 spells CASSAGTGYGNTIYF. For the CDR3, the DNA is TGTGCCAGCAGCGCAGGGACAGGGTATGGAAACACCATATATTTT.

The chain carries TRBV19 and TRBJ1-2, with D perhaps TRBD1 (6 bases). V was cut by 5 bases and J by 4 bases, with 20 bases left in between. CDR1 is LNHDA and CDR2 is SQIVND in the germline V gene (reference sequence). The CDR3 extends over 16 amino acids. The CDR3 loop is CASSPRLQGSRYGYTF. As DNA, the CDR3 is TGTGCCAGTAGTCCCCGTTTACAGGGTTCCCGCTATGGCTACACCTTC.

The chain employs TRBV5-1 and TRBJ2-2; the match to TRBD2 covers 10 bases. CDR1 and CDR2 (germline): SGHRS, YFSETQ. CDR3 length equals 15 residues. Unmatched junction bases numbered 5, after V lost 9 bases and J lost 0 bases. The CDR3 reads CATTSGASNTGELFF. The CDR3 DNA reads TGCGCCACCACTAGCGGGGCATCGAACACCGGGGAGCTGTTTTTT.

This chain uses TRBV19 with TRBJ2-2; perhaps TRBD1 as D (6 bases). This CDR3 region has 14 residues. Trimming left V 6 bases short and J 5 bases short, with 13 bases between. Looked up from germline, CDR1 is LNHDA and CDR2 is SQIVND (reference sequence). The CDR3 reads CASSSQGRTGELFF. CDR3 in DNA: TGTGCCAGTAGCTCACAGGGAAGAACCGGGGAGCTGTTTTTT.

This chain joins TRBV7-9 and TRBJ2-5, with D possibly TRBD1 on 6 matching bases. The CDR3 loop spans 14 amino acids. CDR1 and CDR2 (germline): SEHNR, FQNEAQ (reference sequence). Trimming left V 5 bases short and J 5 bases short, with 15 bases between. CDR3 coding DNA: TGTGCCAGCAGCACCGACAGGTTCGACGAGACCCAGTACTTC. It yields the protein CASSTDRFDETQYF.

Concerning this clone itself: One junction end does not reproduce the germline sequence, and a read error may be involved. The chain is built from TRBV7-9 and TRBJ2-1; 13 bases are shared with TRBD2. The germline V gene encodes CDR1 SEHNR and CDR2 FQNEAQ (reference sequence). This CDR3 region has 17 residues. This CDR3 reads CASSLAVLAGGYNERFF. The CDR3 DNA reads as TGTGCCAGCAGCTTAGCGGTACTAGCGGGAGGGTACAATGAGCGGTTCTTC. Full variable domain (rest looked up from reference TRBV7-9 and TRBJ2-1): DTGVSQNPRHKITKRGQNVTFRCDPISEHNRLYWYRQTLGQGPEFLTYFQNEAQLEKSRLLSDRFSAERPKGSFSTLEIQRTEQGDSAMYLCASSLAVLAGGYNERFFGPGTRLTVL.

The genes are TRBV19 and TRBJ2-1, with unresolved D. This CDR3 spans 10 amino acids. V lost 10 bases and J lost 4, with 5 bases in between. The germline gives CDR1 LNHDA, CDR2 SQIVND (reference sequence). The CDR3 region is CATLYNEQFF. CDR3 in DNA: TGTGCCACCCTGTACAATGAGCAGTTCTTC.

This clone was picked up a small number of times. CDR3: CATTTGQLSYEQYF. The CDR3 nucleotides are TGTGCCACCACTACGGGACAGCTTTCCTACGAGCAGTACTTC. This chain connects TRBV7-9 to TRBJ2-7, with TRBD1 matching 7 bases. The CDR3 runs to 14 residues. CDR1 is SEHNR, CDR2 FQNEAQ, per germline (reference sequence). V dropped 10 bases and J dropped 1; count of bases not matched to a gene: 10.

This sequence joins TRBV5-4 and TRBJ1-5, with 7 bases that match TRBD1. After removal of 4 bases from V and 7 bases from J, the junction contained 8 bases not matched to a gene. The CDR3 runs to 14 residues. Germline V gives CDR1 SGHNT, CDR2 YYREEE (reference sequence). The CDR3 DNA reads as TGTGCCAGCAGCCCCCAGGGGGGACGCCAGCCCCAGCATTTT. This codes for CASSPQGGRQPQHF.

J is TRBJ1-4 and V is TRBV7-9; 7 bases map to TRBD1. This CDR3 is 15 amino acids long. CDR1 and CDR2 from the germline V gene are SEHNR and FQNEAQ (reference sequence). V lost 0 bases to trimming and J lost 6 bases; unmatched junction nucleotides: 4. DNA for the CDR3: TGTGCCAGCAGCTTAGCGCGTGGGACAGATGAAAAACTGTTTTTT. Protein sequence: CASSLARGTDEKLFF. The variable domain in full, with the rest retrieved from reference TRBV7-9 and TRBJ1-4, is DTGVSQNPRHKITKRGQNVTFRCDPISEHNRLYWYRQTLGQGPEFLTYFQNEAQLEKSRLLSDRFSAERPKGSFSTLEIQRTEQGDSAMYLCASSLARGTDEKLFFGSGTQLSVL.

The chain recombines TRBV12-2 with TRBJ2-7; the table's D call TRBD2 went unverified against the DNA. TRBV12-2 constitutes a pseudogene. The CDR3 is 17 amino acids. The CDR3 loop reads CASRLGGLAGVGYEQYF. The CDR3 DNA is TGTGCAAGTCGCTTAGGGGGGCTAGCGGGAGTAGGGTACGAGCAGTACTTC.

This chain joins TRBV9 and TRBJ2-7, with 7 bases that match TRBD2. V trimming: 0 bases; J trimming: 5 bases; junction bases outside the gene matches: 5. The CDR3 loop spans 14 amino acids. The germline CDR1 and CDR2 sequences are SGDLS and YYNGEE. The CDR3 is CASSVDWGGNEQYF. DNA for the CDR3: TGTGCCAGCAGCGTAGATTGGGGGGGGAACGAGCAGTACTTC.

The CDR3 spells CAWGGGRTYEQYF. CDR3 coding DNA: TGTGCCTGGGGTGGCGGGAGGACCTACGAGCAGTACTTC. The chain joins TRBV30 to TRBJ2-7; 8 nucleotides line up with TRBD2. Germline CDR1 reads GTSNPN; CDR2 reads SVGIG (reference sequence). This CDR3 contains 13 residues. The ends lost 5 bases at V and 2 bases at J; junction bases unmatched: 5. Supplemented by reference TRBV30 and TRBJ2-7, the full variable domain reads SQTIHQWPATLVQPVGSPLSLECTVEGTSNPNLYWYRQAAGRGLQLLFYSVGIGQISSEVPQNLSASRPQDRQFILSSKKLLLSDSGFYLCAWGGGRTYEQYFGPGTRLTVT.

The chain has TRBV2 and TRBJ2-5, with D perhaps matching TRBD1 (6 bases). Germline V CDR1 and CDR2: SNHLY, FYNNEI. V was pared by 8 bases and J by 2 bases, with 12 bases between. CDR3 length: 13 amino acids. CDR3 residues: CASLRDTQETQYF. In nucleotides, the CDR3 is TGTGCCAGCCTAAGGGACACACAAGAGACCCAGTACTTC.

This rearrangement joins TRBV5-4 to TRBJ2-7; 13 bases fit TRBD2. V shed 3 bases and J 0 bases; nucleotides not matched to a gene: 0. The CDR3 spans 15 residues. In germline, CDR1 is SGHNT, CDR2 YYREEE (reference sequence). DNA for the CDR3: TGTGCCAGCAGCTGGACTAGCGGGAGCTCCTACGAGCAGTACTTC. This gives the protein CASSWTSGSSYEQYF.

The chain uses TRBV19 and TRBJ1-2, with D uncertain. The CDR3 spans 14 residues. CDR1 and CDR2 (germline): LNHDA, SQIVND (reference sequence). V was shortened by 7 bases and J by 3 bases, with 15 bases between the two germline ends. CDR3 bases: TGTGCCAGTACCAAGGGAGGGTATGACTATGGCTACACCTTC. Amino acid sequence: CASTKGGYDYGYTF.

The rearrangement links TRBV29-1 to TRBJ1-1; a possible D gene is TRBD1 (5 bases). Germline V gives CDR1 SQVTM, CDR2 ANQGSEA. V dropped 4 bases and J dropped 4 bases, with 10 bases sitting between them. The CDR3 extends over 12 amino acids. In DNA, the CDR3 is TGCAGCGTTGGGGGAGGGGCCACTGAAGCTTTCTTT. This encodes CSVGGGATEAFF. Based on the CDR3 plus reference TRBV29-1 and TRBJ1-1, the full variable domain is SAVISQKPSRDICQRGTSLTIQCQVDSQVTMMFWYRQQPGQSLTLIATANQGSEATYESGFVIDKFPISRPNLTFSTLTVSNMSPEDSSIYLCSVGGGATEAFFGQGTRLTVV.

This rearrangement joins TRBV6-5 to TRBJ1-2, with D possibly being TRBD1 (6 bases). From germline, CDR1 is MNHEY and CDR2 SVGAGI. The CDR3 runs to 12 residues. V was trimmed by 5 bases and J by 4 bases, leaving 8 bases between them. Here the CDR3 reads CASSDRFYGYTF. Here the CDR3 DNA reads TGTGCCAGCAGTGACAGGTTCTATGGCTACACCTTC.

This sequence joins TRBV27 and TRBJ2-1; D is perhaps TRBD2 (5 bases). CDR1 and CDR2 from the germline V gene are MNHEY and SMNVEV (reference sequence). The length of the CDR3 is 16 residues. With 2 bases removed from V and 9 bases from J, the gap between germline ends came to 20 bases. For the CDR3, the DNA is TGTGCCAGCAGTTTAATCTGGAATCGACGTGGAGGTGAGCAGTTCTTC. It specifies CASSLIWNRRGGEQFF.

V and J are TRBV13 and TRBJ2-3; perhaps TRBD2 as D (5 bases). The CDR3 spans 15 residues. Germline V gene data show CDR1 as PRHDT and CDR2 as FYEKMQ (reference sequence). Trimming took 4 bases from V and 3 from J, leaving 14 bases between them. This CDR3 is CASSSVGSPTDTQYF. The CDR3 DNA reads TGTGCCAGCAGCTCGGTTGGGAGTCCTACAGATACGCAGTATTTT.

The rearrangement uses TRBV7-2 and TRBJ2-3, with 8 bases fitting TRBD1. In germline, CDR1 is SGHTA, CDR2 FQGNSA. The junction had 7 bases not matched to a gene; V was cut back by 5 bases and J by 0 bases. The CDR3 is made up of 16 amino acids. The CDR3 loop reads CASSPRTGRSTDTQYF. The DNA of the CDR3 is TGTGCCAGCAGCCCCCGGACAGGGAGGAGCACAGATACGCAGTATTTT.

The chain combines TRBV6-1 with TRBJ2-5; D ambiguous. CDR3 size: 15 residues. V dropped 7 bases and J dropped 5 bases, with 20 bases sitting between them. The V gene's germline CDR1 is MNHNS and CDR2 SASEGT. In DNA form, the CDR3 reads TGTGCCAGCATCTTCCGGCTGAGCACCGGGGAGACCCAGTACTTC. Protein product: CASIFRLSTGETQYF.

This clone was seen only once. J is TRBJ2-2 and V is TRBV5-1; D ambiguous. The CDR3 has 14 residues. Trimming took 1 base from V and 4 from J, leaving 8 bases between them. The V gene's germline CDR1 is SGHRS and CDR2 YFSETQ. The CDR3 nucleotides are TGCGCCAGCAGCTTGAGCCGAAGCACCGGGGAGCTGTTTTTT. Protein product: CASSLSRSTGELFF. The full variable domain, rest sourced from reference TRBV5-1 and TRBJ2-2, is KAGVTQTPRYLIKTRGQQVTLSCSPISGHRSVSWYQQTPGQGLQFLFEYFSETQRNKGNFPGRFSGRQFSNSRSEMNVSTLELGDSALYLCASSLSRSTGELFFGEGSRLTVL.

The chain recombines TRBV19 with TRBJ2-7; 7 bases agree with TRBD1. The germline CDR1 and CDR2 sequences are LNHDA and SQIVND (reference sequence). V shed 2 bases, J shed 5 bases, and the junction held 15 bases outside the gene matches. This CDR3 comprises 17 residues. The CDR3 loop reads CASSISSGRQGINEQYF. The CDR3 region has the DNA TGTGCCAGTAGTATAAGCTCTGGACGACAGGGTATAAACGAGCAGTACTTC.

The chain combines TRBV7-9 with TRBJ1-5; D remains ambiguous. Germline-derived CDR1 and CDR2 are SEHNR and FQNEAQ (reference sequence). V gave up 5 bases and J gave up 7 bases, with 18 bases separating them. This CDR3 contains 15 residues. In DNA, the CDR3 is TGTGCCAGCAGCCCTCCCGGTGGCGCGCGGCAGCCCCAGCATTTT. As protein: CASSPPGGARQPQHF.

The gene calls are TRBV10-1 and TRBJ2-5; the D is unclear. Germline V CDR1 and CDR2: WNHNN, SYGVQD (reference sequence). Deletions cut 2 bases from V and 7 bases from J, with 11 bases between. The CDR3 is 13 residues long. For the CDR3, the DNA is TGCGCCAGCAGTGAGCCTTCAACGGGGACCCAGTACTTC. This gives the protein CASSEPSTGTQYF.

This clone showed up just once. The rearrangement joins TRBV29-1 to TRBJ2-2, with a possible D match to TRBD2 (7 bases). Germline V lookup: CDR1 SQVTM, CDR2 ANQGSEA. This CDR3 region has 14 residues. V was pared by 2 bases and J by 7 bases, with 14 bases between. DNA of the CDR3: TGCAGCGTTGAAAGGCGGGGGCACATCGGGGAGCTGTTTTTT. It codes for CSVERRGHIGELFF.

The table lists this clone with a few counts. The chain couples TRBV28 to TRBJ2-7, with 7 bases identical to TRBD2. The CDR3 consists of 14 residues. The germline gives CDR1 MDHEN, CDR2 SYDVKM. Trimming at V came to 3 bases and at J to 3 bases, leaving 5 bases not matched to a gene. The CDR3 reads CASSFPGDYYEQYF. CDR3 DNA: TGTGCCAGCAGTTTTCCGGGGGACTACTACGAGCAGTACTTC. Full variable domain (rest looked up from reference TRBV28 and TRBJ2-7): DVKVTQSSRYLVKRTGEKVFLECVQDMDHENMFWYRQDPGLGLRLIYFSYDVKMKEKGDIPEGYSVSREKKERFSLILESASTNQTSMYLCASSFPGDYYEQYFGPGTRLTVT.

The chain has TRBV7-2 and TRBJ2-1, with TRBD2 matching 10 bases. The CDR3 extends over 14 amino acids. After removal of 5 bases from V and 6 bases from J, the junction contained 4 bases not matched to a gene. Looked up from germline, CDR1 is SGHTA and CDR2 is FQGNSA. The CDR3 DNA follows: TGTGCCAGCAGCCCCGGGACTAGCGCCAATGAGCAGTTCTTC. Residues: CASSPGTSANEQFF.

The gene calls are TRBV14 and TRBJ2-1; 11 nucleotides line up with TRBD2. The CDR3 has 22 residues. Germline CDR1 and CDR2: SGHDN and FVKESK. J gave up 0 bases and V 6 bases, and 22 bases lay outside the gene matches. CDR3 amino acids: CASRLYSLAGLAEGSSYNEQFF. The CDR3 DNA is TGTGCCAGCAGGCTCTATTCTTTAGCGGGACTAGCGGAAGGGAGCTCCTACAATGAGCAGTTCTTC.

This chain joins TRBV5-4 and TRBJ2-4; 9 positions match TRBD1. The CDR3 contains 16 residues. Germline assignment: CDR1 SGHNT and CDR2 YYREEE (reference sequence). V lost 4 bases and J lost 2; bases outside the gene matches: 7. The CDR3 reads CASSRTGAGSKNIQYF. CDR3 DNA sequence: TGTGCCAGCAGCCGGACAGGGGCTGGATCCAAAAACATTCAGTACTTC.

This sequence joins TRBV2 and TRBJ1-2; TRBD1 aligns across 9 bases. CDR3 length: 13 residues. Germline trimming cut 4 bases from V and 7 bases from J; bases unmatched to any gene: 4. From germline, CDR1 is SNHLY and CDR2 FYNNEI. CDR3 sequence: CASSGGQGRGYTF. The CDR3 bases are TGTGCCAGCAGTGGGGGACAGGGTCGTGGCTACACCTTC.